This T cell receptor beta chain was captured in a study of long-term antiretroviral therapy in people with HIV (dated by TCRdb to the early 2020s). Regarding the complete study: The earliest samples were collected roughly a decade before the 2015 WHO recommendation for immediate ART, at a time when ART was usually postponed until CD4 counts fell. A retrospective serial study tested whether changes in peripheral blood TRB repertoire composition and diversity were associated with ART initiation and durable HIV suppression. No cross-contamination during QIAcube processing turned up in test extractions that ran a monoclonal T-cell line alongside 33 polyclonal samples. The cohort contributed about 200 cryopreserved PBMC samples from 30 adults with confirmed HIV infection, collected serially over a mean of approximately 6 years (range 1-12). Of the 30 participants with HIV, approximately twelve were female. The paper as a whole reports these results and caveats: Starting ART was linked to a significant rise in TRB diversity, yet even after long-term ART the diversity remained significantly lower than in transplant donor controls. No data were available on ART adherence, viral resistance or therapy changes, limiting inferences about post-ART repertoire changes. Because pre-ART samples had limited cell numbers, profiling was done on unsorted PBMC rather than on sorted CD4+ and CD8+ T cells. The samples span the years 2004 to 2017, and the ART regimens used may be less effective than current regimens. Because PBMC availability was limited, only the TCR beta chain was sequenced, with no alpha chain pairing. Narrower CDR3 length ranges were observed in HIV repertoires than in controls, and an antigen-experienced repertoire with only a slight naive shift after ART was suggested by the network structure. At every time point, the repertoire was dominated by expanded TRB clones first identified before ART initiation, although this dominance fluctuated and, in many PLHIV, declined after ART.

The CDR3 holds 13 amino acids from the cysteine to the phenylalanine. CDR3 DNA is the only sequence kept; it has 39 bases, read in frame from the first base. The germline V gene yields SQVTM for CDR1 and ANQGSEA for CDR2. Between the V and J ends, shortened by 7 bases and 5 bases respectively, the junction contains 14 bases. Of note for this clone: This receptor's antigen is unknown. No base quality information exists; no much larger clone differs at one position.

Sequencing of the TRB variable region was done with the immunoSEQ hsTCRB v3.0 assay at survey level resolution. The targeted TRB sequencing depth was roughly 35,000-50,000 T-cell genomes per sample. TRB libraries were pooled and sequenced on an Illumina MiSeq using a v3 150-cycle kit. From the authors' description of their analysis: Repertoire analysis ran in R within a reproducible Nextflow workflow covering QC, data transformation and analysis. LymphoSeq2, an R package for exploring AIRR-Seq data, was used to implement the custom analyses. A handful of samples that produced fewer than 5000 total TRB sequences were removed, so approximately 170 HIV repertoires were analyzed. Among the approximately 200 retained HIV repertoires, about 59 were collected before ART initiation and approximately 130 were collected after ART initiation. Repertoires were downsampled to 5000 TRB nucleotide sequences, and summary statistics were averaged over 100 downsampling iterations. The analysis kept only TRB sequences whose CDR3 regions were at least seven amino acids long. Diversity was measured with a Shannon entropy-derived clonality score and the Gini coefficient. In the repertoire networks, any two of the top 5000 CDR3 amino acid sequences were linked whenever the two sequences differed by an edit distance of one. For TRB CDR3 amino acid sequences, GLIPH2 was used to predict antigen specificity groups and MHC restriction. Known CMV, EBV, HIV or tissue antigen associations were flagged by matching CDR3 amino acid sequences against VDJdb and McPAS-TCR. Pre-ART, post-ART and control groups were compared with Wilcoxon signed-rank tests and Holm-Bonferroni correction. Sourced from immuneACCESS, this table was stored by TCRdb with only in-frame sequences that have V and J called. A share of the clones is absent; for the studies checked, an unresolved V gene accounts for under half, and the remainder has no known explanation. Clone size and the V and J calls come from that table; the DNA yielded D and trimming. The sample has 35,000 to 45,000 clones on record, 80% of them singletons. The ten top clones hold under 6.5% of the sample.

To be included, a participant needed at least one PBMC sample from before ART initiation plus at least two post-ART samples. Every participant with HIV received treatment in the United States of America. Before DNA extraction, cryopreserved samples of roughly 0.9-11 million PBMC were thawed and washed. At the time of the earliest PBMC sample, participants with HIV were aged between roughly 20 and 60 years. Per participant, PBMC samples came from 1-4 timepoints prior to ART initiation and 2-8 timepoints following ART initiation, for a median of 7 samples. For every participant, serial HIV viral load, CD4+ T-cell count, ART history and demographic data were obtained. Genomic DNA was extracted from unsorted PBMC with a Qiagen kit on a QIAcube, with processing performed in batches of 12 samples.

This receptor chain uses TRBV29-1 and TRBJ2-2, with a weak D call of TRBD2 (6 bases match). Sequenced material: unsorted PBMCs, taken 3.4 years after starting antiretroviral therapy. The sequence was obtained from a man in his thirties or forties with HIV. Read as DNA, the sequence is TGCAGCGGTTGGAGGGGAGGAACCGGGGAGCTGTTTTTT. It is translated as CSGWRGGTGELFF.